The next 27 T cell receptor beta chains were all read from a single sample in a study of CD8+ T cells in alopecia areata. As to treatment: oral pan-JAK inhibitor, 5-10 mg twice daily. Extracted RNA was reverse transcribed, and the resulting cDNA served as sequencing template. Profiling relied on immunoSEQ multiplex PCR, and the TCRdb table lists in-frame clones only, not all of them. This sample has approximately 180,000 clones, with 58% found just once. Sequencing was performed on CD4+ T cells sorted from blood, taken between weeks 55 and 65, from a patient treated with tofacitinib. These receptors all come from a human donor with alopecia areata.

The chain couples TRBV27 to TRBJ1-2; 9 positions match TRBD1. The CDR3 is 15 residues long. Germline V gene lookup returns CDR1 MNHEY and CDR2 SMNVEV (reference sequence). J lost 8 bases, V lost 5 bases, and 12 bases had no gene match. The CDR3 nucleotides are TGTGCCAGCAGTGCCCAACAGGGGGCCTCGGGAGGCTACACCTTC. As protein: CASSAQQGASGGYTF.

The CDR3 protein is CSLSDGQETQYF. CDR3 nucleotides: TGCAGCTTATCGGACGGCCAAGAGACCCAGTACTTC. The chain uses TRBV29-1 and TRBJ2-5; D gene unclear. V lost 8 bases and J lost 1, with 11 bases in between. CDR3 length equals 12 residues. Per germline, CDR1 SQVTM and CDR2 ANQGSEA.

This clone appeared a few times. The rearrangement joins TRBV23-1 to TRBJ2-5; D not certain. TRBV23-1 is an ORF; its function is uncertain. This CDR3 spans 14 amino acids. V lost 0 bases, J lost 3 bases, and 8 bases lay in between. The CDR3 bases are TGCGCCAGCAGTCAATCTCACGTGAAAGAGACCCAGTACTTC. This sequence encodes CASSQSHVKETQYF.

This clone was seen at least ten times. The rearrangement links TRBV2 to TRBJ1-1, with D perhaps matching TRBD1 (5 bases). The CDR3 has 13 residues. V lost 8 bases to trimming and J lost 1 base, with 11 bases between them. CDR1 SNHLY and CDR2 FYNNEI come from the germline V gene. CDR3 nucleotide sequence: TGTGCCAGCCCAGGGTTTTCGAACACTGAAGCTTTCTTT. Its translation: CASPGFSNTEAFF. Together with reference TRBV2 and TRBJ1-1, the CDR3 gives the full variable domain: EPEVTQTPSHQVTQMGQEVILRCVPISNHLYFYWYRQILGQKVEFLVSFYNNEISEKSEIFDDQFSVERPDGSNFTLKIRSTKLEDSAMYFCASPGFSNTEAFFGQGTRLTVV.

V gene TRBV4-1 combines with J gene TRBJ2-2; tentative D call: TRBD1 (5 bases). Trimming took off 3 bases at V and 5 bases at J, with 10 bases between the two ends. Germline V gene lookup returns CDR1 MGHRA and CDR2 YSYEKL. This CDR3 is 14 amino acids long. The chain's CDR3 is CASSHPGRTGELFF. The CDR3 DNA follows: TGCGCCAGCAGCCACCCAGGGCGGACCGGGGAGCTGTTTTTT.

V is TRBV5-1 and J is TRBJ2-7; 8 positions match TRBD1. V was pared by 4 bases and J by 2 bases, with 5 bases of the junction left unmatched. CDR3 length: 14 amino acids. Germline CDR1 reads SGHRS; CDR2 reads YFSETQ. Written as DNA, the CDR3 is TGCGCCAGCAGCGTACCGGGACAGGCCTACGAGCAGTACTTC. This gives the protein CASSVPGQAYEQYF.

This sequence joins TRBV30 and TRBJ2-4; 10 nucleotides align to TRBD1. Germline V gives CDR1 GTSNPN, CDR2 SVGIG (reference sequence). The V and J ends lost 3 bases and 10 bases, in that order; junction bases with no gene match: 12. The CDR3 is made up of 15 amino acids. The CDR3 nucleotides read TGTGCCTGGAGCGAGAGGGACAGGGGAATTGGAATTCAGTACTTC. Encoded protein: CAWSERDRGIGIQYF. The variable domain in full, completed from reference TRBV30 and TRBJ2-4, reads SQTIHQWPATLVQPVGSPLSLECTVEGTSNPNLYWYRQAAGRGLQLLFYSVGIGQISSEVPQNLSASRPQDRQFILSSKKLLLSDSGFYLCAWSERDRGIGIQYFGAGTRLSVL.

This chain connects TRBV30 to TRBJ2-7, with TRBD2 identical over 8 bases. CDR1 is GTSNPN, CDR2 SVGIG, per germline (reference sequence). This CDR3 region has 14 residues. V trimming: 3 bases; J trimming: 2 bases; junction bases outside the gene matches: 6. CDR3 nucleotide sequence: TGTGCCTGGAGCTCCGGGACTAGTCCCTACGAGCAGTACTTC. Translating it yields CAWSSGTSPYEQYF.

This clone appeared a single time. The chain has TRBV4-3 and TRBJ1-2; no definite D call. Germline-derived CDR1 and CDR2 are LGHNA and YSLEER. The CDR3 runs to 15 residues. V lost 0 bases and J lost 4, with 12 bases in between. CDR3 nucleotide sequence: TGCGCCAGCAGCCAAGATCCAGTGGGAGCCTATGGCTACACCTTC. This encodes CASSQDPVGAYGYTF.

The chain is built from TRBV29-1 and TRBJ1-5; 11 bases agree with TRBD1. V was clipped by 2 bases and J by 6 bases; unmatched bases: 3. Per germline, CDR1 SQVTM and CDR2 ANQGSEA. This CDR3 is built from 14 residues. The CDR3: CSVESGTGGQPQHF. The CDR3 nucleotides read TGCAGCGTTGAATCGGGGACAGGGGGTCAGCCCCAGCATTTT.

The chain recombines TRBV27 with TRBJ2-7, with TRBD1 matching over 8 bases. CDR1 is MNHEY, CDR2 SMNVEV, per germline (reference sequence). J gave up 3 bases and V 5 bases, and 12 bases lay outside the gene matches. CDR3 length: 16 amino acids. For the CDR3, the DNA is TGTGCCAGCAGTCCCTCCCCCGGGACAGGAAACTACGAGCAGTACTTC. Translated, it gives CASSPSPGTGNYEQYF.

V gene TRBV27 combines with J gene TRBJ2-2; D unresolved. The V gene's germline CDR1 is MNHEY and CDR2 SMNVEV (reference sequence). The CDR3 has 14 residues. V was clipped by 2 bases and J by 4 bases, with 8 bases between them. CDR3 nucleotides: TGTGCCAGCAGTTTAAGAAGAGGCACCGGGGAGCTGTTTTTT. Translation: CASSLRRGTGELFF.

This clone occurred a few times. Mismatch with germline at one junction end may stem from a read error. V usage is TRBV2 and J usage is TRBJ2-7; either TRBD1 or TRBD2 may fit D (5 bases each). CDR3 length equals 14 residues. The germline V gene has CDR1 SNHLY and CDR2 FYNNEI. The CDR3 protein is CASSEARGRIKLDF. CDR3 nucleotide sequence: TGTGCCAGCAGTGAAGCCCGGGGACGGATCAAACTGGACTTC.

The V and J genes are TRBV7-2 and TRBJ2-7; 13 bases are a match to TRBD2. The CDR3 totals 17 residues. V shed 1 base, J shed 7 bases, and the junction held 10 bases outside the gene matches. Germline CDR1 reads SGHTA; CDR2 reads FQGNSA. CDR3 in amino acids: CASSLDPLAGGRGEQYF. CDR3 DNA: TGTGCCAGCAGCTTAGACCCACTAGCGGGGGGGCGTGGGGAGCAGTACTTC.

This clone was seen only a few times. The gene calls are TRBV2 and TRBJ2-1; TRBD2 aligns across 7 bases. J was trimmed by 7 bases and V by 4 bases; bases with no gene match: 10. The CDR3 sequence is 15 residues long. Germline lookup yields CDR1 SNHLY and CDR2 FYNNEI. The CDR3 sequence is CASSVQAGAPNEQFF. The CDR3 bases are TGTGCCAGCAGTGTTCAGGCGGGAGCACCTAATGAGCAGTTCTTC.

There are a few counts of this clone. The chain is built from TRBV5-1 and TRBJ2-7, with D tentatively TRBD1 (6 bases). The CDR3 is 16 residues long. With 4 bases removed from V and 2 bases from J, the gap between germline ends came to 19 bases. The germline V gene encodes CDR1 SGHRS and CDR2 YFSETQ. The CDR3 protein is CASSPAPNRVPYEQYF. The CDR3 bases are TGCGCCAGCAGCCCTGCCCCCAACAGGGTCCCCTACGAGCAGTACTTC.

The chain employs TRBV5-6 and TRBJ2-1, with D hard to call. Germline V gives CDR1 SGHDT, CDR2 YYEEEE. This CDR3 has 12 residues. V was shortened by 0 bases and J by 8 bases, with 6 bases between the two germline ends. The CDR3 protein is CASSLAGYEQFF. The CDR3 DNA is TGTGCCAGCAGCTTGGCTGGATATGAGCAGTTCTTC.

This clone has just a few counts. The rearrangement uses TRBV5-1 and TRBJ2-1; possibly TRBD1 for D (5 bases). The V end was cut by 3 bases, the J end by 6 bases, with 13 bases between. CDR1 is SGHRS and CDR2 is YFSETQ in the germline V gene. There are 14 residues in the CDR3. CDR3 DNA sequence: TGCGCCAGCAGCTCTTCCCAGGGTCCCAATGAGCAGTTCTTC. It translates to CASSSSQGPNEQFF. Full variable domain (missing parts from reference TRBV5-1 and TRBJ2-1): KAGVTQTPRYLIKTRGQQVTLSCSPISGHRSVSWYQQTPGQGLQFLFEYFSETQRNKGNFPGRFSGRQFSNSRSEMNVSTLELGDSALYLCASSSSQGPNEQFFGPGTRLTVL.

This sequence joins TRBV29-1 and TRBJ1-2; no definite D call. V lost 4 bases, J lost 7 bases, and 10 bases lay in between. The V gene's germline CDR1 is SQVTM and CDR2 ANQGSEA. This CDR3 has 11 amino acids. CDR3 residues: CSVVGSGGYTF. In DNA form, the CDR3 reads TGCAGCGTTGTGGGCTCGGGTGGCTACACCTTC.

The CDR3 DNA reads as TGTGCCAGCAGCCGCGGCGGGAATCAGCCCCAGCATTTT. Translation gives CASSRGGNQPQHF. The V gene is TRBV7-8, the J gene TRBJ1-5; D remains ambiguous. Trimming took off 5 bases at V and 4 bases at J, with 9 bases between the two ends. CDR3 length: 13 residues. CDR1 is SGHVS, CDR2 FQNEAQ, per germline.

This clone has only a few counts. V and J are TRBV7-2 and TRBJ2-7, with unresolved D. Trimming took 6 bases from V and 6 from J, leaving 15 bases between them. The CDR3 is made up of 13 amino acids. Germline CDR1 and CDR2: SGHTA and FQGNSA. For the CDR3, the DNA is TGTGCCAGCAGTTCCTTAGACTCTCTCGAGCAGTACTTC. It encodes CASSSLDSLEQYF.

This chain joins TRBV7-9 and TRBJ2-7; D perhaps matches TRBD2 (5 bases). V was clipped by 2 bases and J by 3 bases, with 8 bases between them. This CDR3 spans 13 amino acids. From germline, CDR1 is SEHNR and CDR2 FQNEAQ (reference sequence). The CDR3 DNA is TGTGCCAGCAGCTTAACTAGGAGCTACGAGCAGTACTTC. It codes for CASSLTRSYEQYF.

This clone has ten or more counts. The chain's CDR3 is CASSLGGTNTGELFF. In DNA, the CDR3 is TGTGCCAGCAGCCTGGGTGGGACGAACACCGGGGAGCTGTTTTTT. J is TRBJ2-2 and V is TRBV5-6, with D unresolved. The V end was cut by 4 bases, the J end by 0 bases, with 10 bases between. Germline assignment: CDR1 SGHDT and CDR2 YYEEEE. The CDR3 runs to 15 residues.

This clone was detected only a few times. The gene calls are TRBV5-6 and TRBJ2-7, with 9 positions matching TRBD1. The CDR3 length is 15 residues. Per germline, CDR1 SGHDT and CDR2 YYEEEE. V gave up 0 bases and J gave up 5 bases; unmatched junction bases: 6. CDR3 sequence (DNA): TGTGCCAGCAGCTTGGGGGACAGGGCATCGGACGAGCAGTACTTC. This encodes CASSLGDRASDEQYF.

The CDR3 nucleotides read TGTGCCAGCAGCTTCCGGGATGCCGGGGAGCTGTTTTTT. Its translation: CASSFRDAGELFF. The J gene is TRBJ2-2, the V gene TRBV7-3; possible D gene TRBD2, 5 bases. V was trimmed by 3 bases and J by 6 bases, leaving 8 bases between them. CDR1 SGHTA and CDR2 FQGTGA come from the germline V gene. The length of the CDR3 is 13 residues.

The chain recombines TRBV12-5 with TRBJ1-2; D not certain. This CDR3 is built from 9 residues. Trimming shortened V by 10 bases and J by 8 bases, and 8 bases separated the two germline ends. Germline loops: CDR1 LGHNT, CDR2 FRNRAP. Here the CDR3 reads CAKRRGYTF. In DNA, the CDR3 is TGTGCTAAACGGAGGGGCTACACCTTC.

This clone was detected only a few times. V usage is TRBV25-1 and J usage is TRBJ2-1, with D perhaps TRBD2 (5 bases). The length of the CDR3 is 17 residues. The V end was cut by 3 bases, the J end by 6 bases, with 21 bases between. Germline-derived CDR1 and CDR2 are MGHDK and SYGVNS. CDR3 sequence reads: CASSDPFGVGSGNEQFF. The CDR3 DNA sequence: TGTGCCAGCAGTGATCCTTTCGGCGTAGGGAGTGGCAATGAGCAGTTCTTC.